This record covers a single T cell receptor (beta chain). Its antigen is as yet unknown. These data are taken from a study of blood T cells in healthy people across ages. Broader study findings: As naive T cell percentage varied, TCR beta diversity correlated strongly with it.

A J-beta primer mix and a sample-barcoded 5' primer were used in a second PCR of about 7 to 11 cycles. A template-switch adaptor with 12 random nucleotides tagged each cDNA molecule. One entry per CDR3 protein results from TCRdb running MiXCR on the 5' RACE reads. The sample carries around 1,500,000 distinct CDR3 sequences, roughly 27% recorded once. The CDR3 sequence is 15 residues long. After removal of 0 bases from V and 6 bases from J, the junction contained 1 base not matched to a gene. Germline assignment: CDR1 SEHNR and CDR2 FQNEAQ (reference sequence). Sequencing was carried out using blood. This rearrangement joins TRBV7-9 to TRBJ1-5, with 11 bases matching TRBD1. This TCR was recovered from a woman in her 30s in good health. CDR3 loop: CASSLADRGPQPQHF. The CDR3 DNA sequence: TGTGCCAGCAGCTTAGCGGACAGGGGGCCTCAGCCCCAGCATTTT.